The clone carrying this T cell receptor beta chain was picked up a small number of times. What it binds is unknown. The data are from a study of T cells after yellow fever vaccination. Study results and caveats: It was the secondary response that reached its peak faster, day 5 versus 15, but it was weaker. The study noted that FACS-sorted repertoires could contain abundant clonotypes contaminating from the bulk population.

This CDR3 region has 14 residues. Trimming took off 5 bases at V and 4 bases at J, with 14 bases between the two ends. TCRdb reprocessed the 5' RACE reads via MiXCR and lists one record per CDR3 protein. The table has tens of thousands of distinct CDR3 sequences, approximately 7% seen once. The V call is TRBV12-3 or TRBV12-4, the J call TRBJ1-2; D might be TRBD1 (5 bases). Sample: CD8+ T cells sorted from PBMCs, taken roughly 46 days after the first yellow fever vaccination. The source is a young man who received the YFV17D yellow fever vaccine. In DNA, the CDR3 is TGTGCCAGCAGTCCTTTCGGGGGGGGCTATGGCTACACCTTC. This sequence encodes CASSPFGGGYGYTF.